This T cell receptor beta chain was obtained from a study of T cell responses to AZD1222 COVID-19 vaccine. Analyses pooled second doses at about 4 or about 12 weeks. Some clones are missing from TCRdb's copy, which holds only in-frame ones; the method was immunoSEQ multiplex PCR. Of 180,000 or so clones listed, 85% to 90% are singletons. General study results and limits: Along spike, vaccine-associated CD4 TCRs were found throughout, with dominance at 160-218 and 743-854. Elevations in Spike-specific TCR breadth and depth followed administration of two AZD1222 doses.

Concerning this clone itself: Its antigen is not identified.

The clonotype originates from an adult who received the AZD1222 COVID-19 vaccine. Specimen: peripheral blood, collected 28 days after the second AZD1222 dose.

The CDR3 coding sequence is TGTGCCAGCAGCAACGACAGGTCTGGAAACACCATATATTTT. As protein: CASSNDRSGNTIYF. This chain links TRBV5-4 with TRBJ1-3, with D perhaps matching TRBD1 (6 bases). This CDR3 is 14 amino acids long. Trimming stripped 4 bases from V and 1 base from J, with 9 bases between. The V gene's germline CDR1 is SGHNT and CDR2 YYREEE (reference sequence).